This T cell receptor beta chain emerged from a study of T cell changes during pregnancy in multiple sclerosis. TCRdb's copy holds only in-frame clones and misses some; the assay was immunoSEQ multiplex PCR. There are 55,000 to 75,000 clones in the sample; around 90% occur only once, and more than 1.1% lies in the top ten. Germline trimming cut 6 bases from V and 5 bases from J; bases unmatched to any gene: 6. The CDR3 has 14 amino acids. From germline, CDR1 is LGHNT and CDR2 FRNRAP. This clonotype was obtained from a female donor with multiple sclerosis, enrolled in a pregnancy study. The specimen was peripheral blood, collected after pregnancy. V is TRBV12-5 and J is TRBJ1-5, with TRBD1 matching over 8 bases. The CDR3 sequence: CASGLTGGDQPQHF. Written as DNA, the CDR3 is TGTGCTAGTGGACTTACAGGGGGGGATCAGCCCCAGCATTTT.